These 16 T cell receptor beta chains originate from one sample sequenced in a study of T cells in Graves' hyperthyroidism and ophthalmopathy. Researchers amplified the TCR beta CDR3 regions from RNA transcripts. With the HTBI primer set, the TCR CDR3 went through a first round of RT-PCR. TCRdb processed the multiplex PCR reads anew with MiXCR; each CDR3 protein has one entry. The profile shows hundreds of thousands of distinct CDR3 sequences, 35% of them singletons. Input material: blood. These receptors were collected from a woman aged 40 to 50 with Graves' hyperthyroidism.

J is TRBJ2-2 and V is TRBV7-8, with 10 bases identical to TRBD2. J was trimmed by 4 bases and V by 4 bases; bases with no gene match: 12. This CDR3 is 18 amino acids long. Germline V gives CDR1 SGHVS, CDR2 FQNEAQ. The CDR3 sequence: CASSSQPGLAEPTGELFF. In DNA, the CDR3 is TGTGCCAGCAGCTCTCAGCCTGGACTAGCGGAGCCCACCGGGGAGCTGTTTTTT. Complete variable domain (other parts from reference TRBV7-8 and TRBJ2-2): GAGVSQSPRYKVAKRGQDVALRCDPISGHVSLFWYQQALGQGPEFLTYFQNEAQLDKSGLPSDRFFAERPEGSVSTLKIQRTQQEDSAVYLCASSSQPGLAEPTGELFFGEGSRLTVL.

The V call is TRBV5-1, the J call TRBJ1-1; possibly TRBD1 for D (6 bases). The ends were cut back, 4 bases at V and 6 bases at J, with 19 bases in the middle. Germline CDR1 reads SGHRS; CDR2 reads YFSETQ. The CDR3 loop spans 15 amino acids. The CDR3, as DNA: TGCGCCAGCAGCCCGATCGGGGGCAGGTTCGCTGAAGCTTTCTTT. Its protein product is CASSPIGGRFAEAFF.

This clonotype was seen a few times. This chain uses TRBV9 with TRBJ1-1; D is uncertain. The CDR3 covers 15 residues. Looked up from germline, CDR1 is SGDLS and CDR2 is YYNGEE. Trimming stripped 0 bases from V and 1 base from J, with 10 bases between. Here the CDR3 reads CASSVEAASNTEAFF. DNA for the CDR3: TGTGCCAGCAGCGTAGAGGCAGCTTCGAACACTGAAGCTTTCTTT. Full variable domain (missing parts from reference TRBV9 and TRBJ1-1): DSGVTQTPKHLITATGQRVTLRCSPRSGDLSVYWYQQSLDQGLQFLIQYYNGEERAKGNILERFSAQQFPDLHSELNLSSLELGDSALYFCASSVEAASNTEAFFGQGTRLTVV.

This sequence joins TRBV10-3 and TRBJ2-3; D is possibly TRBD1 or TRBD2 (6 bases each). CDR3 length: 13 residues. V was trimmed by 3 bases and J by 11 bases, leaving 15 bases between them. CDR1 and CDR2 from the germline V gene are ENHRY and SYGVKD. CDR3 sequence reads: CAISEGGGGGQYF. The CDR3, as DNA: TGTGCCATCAGTGAAGGAGGGGGTGGTGGGCAGTATTTT.

V usage is TRBV2 and J usage is TRBJ1-6, with 7 bases fitting TRBD1. CDR1 SNHLY and CDR2 FYNNEI come from the germline V gene. The V and J ends lost 7 bases and 13 bases, in that order; junction bases with no gene match: 22. The CDR3 covers 17 residues. DNA for the CDR3: TGTGCCAGCACCAAAAATCCGGGACAGCTTTCCAATCAGCCCCTCCACTTT. Translation: CASTKNPGQLSNQPLHF.

This clonotype occurred a few times. This chain uses TRBV6-5 with TRBJ1-1; a weak D match, TRBD1 (5 bases). CDR3 length equals 15 residues. V lost 3 bases, J lost 3 bases, and 14 bases lay in between. Germline assignment: CDR1 MNHEY and CDR2 SVGAGI. CDR3 sequence: CASSYGRDGYTEAFF. The CDR3 nucleotides read TGTGCCAGCAGTTATGGTAGGGACGGGTACACTGAAGCTTTCTTT.

The V gene is TRBV20-1, the J gene TRBJ1-2; D not certain. V shed 0 bases and J shed 1 base, with 15 bases lying between them. The CDR3 is 16 residues long. Germline CDR1 DFQATT, CDR2 SNEGSKA (reference sequence). The CDR3 loop reads CSARDPGGLINYGYTF. CDR3 nucleotides: TGCAGTGCTAGAGATCCCGGCGGCTTAATTAACTATGGCTACACCTTC.

This clonotype was detected ten times or more. The gene calls are TRBV11-2 and TRBJ2-7; D remains ambiguous. V gave up 1 base and J gave up 3 bases, with 16 bases separating them. This CDR3 has 16 residues. Germline CDR1 SGHAT, CDR2 FQNNGV. Here the CDR3 reads CASSLVGWQARYEQYF. The CDR3 nucleotides read TGTGCCAGCAGCTTAGTGGGCTGGCAGGCACGCTACGAGCAGTACTTC.

Turning to this clonotype: One junction end disagrees with the germline gene, perhaps due to a read error. The rearrangement uses TRBV10-3 and TRBJ2-7; tentatively, D is TRBD2 (6 bases). The CDR3 runs to 18 residues. From germline, CDR1 is ENHRY and CDR2 SYGVKD. CDR3 region: CAISESIGTGGISYEQNF. CDR3 DNA: TGTGCCATCAGTGAGTCGATCGGGACTGGCGGAATCTCCTACGAGCAGAACTTC.

About this clonotype itself: This could be a read error, since a much larger clone is one nucleotide away. The rearrangement links TRBV5-4 to TRBJ1-2; a weak D match, TRBD1 (6 bases). CDR1 SGHNT and CDR2 YYREEE come from the germline V gene (reference sequence). V lost 0 bases to trimming and J lost 6 bases, with 12 bases between them. The CDR3 length is 14 residues. The CDR3 sequence is CASSLGQEANGYTF. The DNA of the CDR3 is TGTGCCAGCAGCTTGGGACAGGAGGCGAATGGCTACACCTTC. The variable domain in full, with the rest retrieved from reference TRBV5-4 and TRBJ1-2, is ETGVTQSPTHLIKTRGQQVTLRCSSQSGHNTVSWYQQALGQGPQFIFQYYREEENGRGNFPPRFSGLQFPNYSSELNVNALELDDSALYLCASSLGQEANGYTFGSGTRLTVV.

In its sample, this clonotype was seen many times. The V and J genes are TRBV6-5 and TRBJ1-2; D not certain. The ends were cut back, 6 bases at V and 0 bases at J, with 8 bases in the middle. Germline values: CDR1 MNHEY, CDR2 SVGAGI. This CDR3 region has 13 residues. The chain's CDR3 is CASSPLSNYGYTF. CDR3 nucleotides: TGTGCCAGCAGCCCATTATCTAACTATGGCTACACCTTC.

This clonotype has just a few counts. This chain joins TRBV13 and TRBJ2-7, with 10 bases that match TRBD2. The CDR3 totals 16 residues. The germline V gene encodes CDR1 PRHDT and CDR2 FYEKMQ (reference sequence). Trimming took 3 bases from V and 4 from J; bases not matched to a gene: 9. In nucleotides, the CDR3 is TGTGCCAGCAGCTTCATCTTAGCGGGAGGTCAGTACGAGCAGTACTTC. As protein: CASSFILAGGQYEQYF.

This chain connects TRBV5-4 to TRBJ1-2, with 10 bases that match TRBD1. This CDR3 comprises 14 residues. J lost 5 bases, V lost 6 bases, and 7 bases had no gene match. CDR1 and CDR2 (germline): SGHNT, YYREEE (reference sequence). CDR3 DNA sequence: TGTGCCAGCACCGTGGGACAGGGGAATTATGGCTACACCTTC. Its translation is CASTVGQGNYGYTF.

About this clonotype itself: Sequence at one end of the junction differs from germline and may be a read error. For the CDR3, the DNA is TGTGCCACCCGGGACAGGTATCAGCCTCAGCATTTT. As protein: CATRDRYQPQHF. The rearrangement uses TRBV6-2 or TRBV6-3 and TRBJ1-5; 8 nucleotides line up with TRBD1. The CDR3 is 12 residues long. Germline-derived CDR1 and CDR2 are MNHEY and SVGEGT.

This clonotype was seen once. The chain joins TRBV10-2 to TRBJ2-2; D remains ambiguous. The CDR3 is made up of 14 amino acids. V lost 0 bases and J 4 bases, leaving 6 bases between the germline ends. From germline, CDR1 is WSHSY and CDR2 SAAADI. CDR3 in DNA: TGCGCCAGCAGTGAGTCGCAGCTCACCGGGGAGCTGTTTTTT. Protein product: CASSESQLTGELFF.

This clonotype showed up just a few times. This rearrangement joins TRBV5-5 to TRBJ2-5; a possible D gene is TRBD2 (6 bases). This CDR3 is built from 14 residues. Germline-derived CDR1 and CDR2 are SGHKS and YYEKEE (reference sequence). Trimming pared 3 bases from V and 3 bases from J, leaving 12 bases between. CDR3 DNA sequence: TGTGCCAGCAGCTCCGGGGGACCCAAAGAGACCCAGTACTTC. Its protein is CASSSGGPKETQYF. Looking up the rest from reference TRBV5-5 and TRBJ2-5 gives the full variable domain: DAGVTQSPTHLIKTRGQQVTLRCSPISGHKSVSWYQQVLGQGPQFIFQYYEKEERGRGNFPDRFSARQFPNYSSELNVNALLLGDSALYLCASSSGGPKETQYFGPGTRLLVL.